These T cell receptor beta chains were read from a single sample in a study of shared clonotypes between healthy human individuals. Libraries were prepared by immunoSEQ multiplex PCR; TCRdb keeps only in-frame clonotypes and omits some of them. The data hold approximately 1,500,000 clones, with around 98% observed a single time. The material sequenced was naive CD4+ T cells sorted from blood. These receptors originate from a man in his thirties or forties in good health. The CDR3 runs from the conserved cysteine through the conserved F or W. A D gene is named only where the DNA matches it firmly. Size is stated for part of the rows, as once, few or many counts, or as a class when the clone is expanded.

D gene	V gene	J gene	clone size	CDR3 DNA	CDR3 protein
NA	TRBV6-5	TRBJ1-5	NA	TGTGCCAGCAGTTTGGTCAGTCAGCCCCAGCATTTT	CASSLVSQPQHF
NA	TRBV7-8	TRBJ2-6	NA	TGTGCCAGCAGCGTGTATAGGGGCTCTGGGGCCAACGTCCTGACTTTC	CASSVYRGSGANVLTF
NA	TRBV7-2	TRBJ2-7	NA	TGTGCCAGCAGCCGGGCGTGGGACCGGCTAGGTTCTTCGTACGAGCAGTACTTC	CASSRAWDRLGSSYEQYF
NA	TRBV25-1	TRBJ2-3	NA	TGTGCCAGCAGTGAAGATCTGGGAAGTTCCACAGATACGCAGTATTTT	CASSEDLGSSTDTQYF
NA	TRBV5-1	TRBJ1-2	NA	TGCGCCAGCAGCTACGGACCGACCGTCAACTATGGCTACACCTTC	CASSYGPTVNYGYTF
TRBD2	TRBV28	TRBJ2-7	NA	TGTGCCAGCAGTTTTGTCACTAGCGGGAGTTACGAGCAGTACTTC	CASSFVTSGSYEQYF
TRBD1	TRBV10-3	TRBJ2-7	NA	TGTGCCATCACCGGGACAGGTTTATCCTACGAGCAGTACTTC	CAITGTGLSYEQYF
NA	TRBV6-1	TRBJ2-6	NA	TGTGCCAGCAGTGAGGGGGCTGGGGCCAACGTCCTGACTTTC	CASSEGAGANVLTF
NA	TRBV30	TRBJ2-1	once	TGTGCCTGGAGTGTACCCGCTGGAAACAATGAGCAGTTCTTC	CAWSVPAGNNEQFF
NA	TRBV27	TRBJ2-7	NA	TGTGCCAGCAGTTTAGGAGCTGTCGGGACGAGAACCTACGAGCAGTACTTC	CASSLGAVGTRTYEQYF
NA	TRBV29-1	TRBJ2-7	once	TGCAGCGTTGTTGGATTAAGTTCCTACGAGCAGTACTTC	CSVVGLSSYEQYF
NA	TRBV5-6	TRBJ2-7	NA	TGTGCCAGCAGCTTGAGGGCACCAGCGGACTACGAGCAGTACTTC	CASSLRAPADYEQYF
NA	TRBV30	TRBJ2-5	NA	TGTGCCTGGAAATATGGGGGACAAGAGACCCAGTACTTC	CAWKYGGQETQYF
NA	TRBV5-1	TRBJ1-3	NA	TGCGCCAGCAGTAGGGAGAGTGGAAACACCATATATTTT	CASSRESGNTIYF
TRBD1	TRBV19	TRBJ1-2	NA	TGTGCCAGTAGAATACAGGGGAACTATGGCTACACCTTC	CASRIQGNYGYTF
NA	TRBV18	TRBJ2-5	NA	TGTGCCAGCTCACGGGGGGTGGCCCAGTACTTC	CASSRGVAQYF
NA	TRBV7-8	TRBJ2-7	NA	TGTGCCAGCAGCCCCGCGCCGGGACGTCGCGCCTACGAGCAGTACTTC	CASSPAPGRRAYEQYF
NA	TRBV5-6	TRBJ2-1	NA	TGTGCCAGCAGCTTGGCGGATGGGAATGAGCAGTTCTTC	CASSLADGNEQFF
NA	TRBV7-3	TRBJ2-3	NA	TGTGCCAGCAGCTCCCCAGGGGAGGGGGGCACAGATACGCAGTATTTT	CASSSPGEGGTDTQYF
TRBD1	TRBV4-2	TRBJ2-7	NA	TGTGCCAGCAGCGACAGGGACAGGGTGAGGAACGAGCAGTACTTC	CASSDRDRVRNEQYF
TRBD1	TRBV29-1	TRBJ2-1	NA	TGCAGCGTTGCGAGGACAGGGTCACCCAACAATGAGCAGTTCTTC	CSVARTGSPNNEQFF
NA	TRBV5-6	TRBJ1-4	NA	TGTGCCAGCAGCCGCCGAACAAACGAAAAACTGTTTTTT	CASSRRTNEKLFF
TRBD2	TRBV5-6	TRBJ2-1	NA	TGTGCCAGCAGCTCCTACGGACTAGCGGACAATGAGCAGTTCTTC	CASSSYGLADNEQFF
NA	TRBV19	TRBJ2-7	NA	TGTGCCAGTAGTATAGTCAGGGGTTCCTACGAGCAGTACTTC	CASSIVRGSYEQYF
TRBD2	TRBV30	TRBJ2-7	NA	TGTGCCTGGAGTACTAGCGGTACGGGGGAGCAGTACTTC	CAWSTSGTGEQYF
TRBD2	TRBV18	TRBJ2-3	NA	TGTGCCAGCTCACCACGGGGACTAGCGGGAGGCACTAGCACAGATACGCAGTATTTT	CASSPRGLAGGTSTDTQYF
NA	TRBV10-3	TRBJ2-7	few	TGTGCCATCAGTGTGAACTCTGAGCAGTACTTC	CAISVNSEQYF
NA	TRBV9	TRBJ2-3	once	TGTGCCAGCAGCGCCGCGAAGAATACCGGATCCACAGATACGCAGTATTTT	CASSAAKNTGSTDTQYF
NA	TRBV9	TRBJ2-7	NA	TGTGCCAGCAGCGTAGGGCAGAGTGATTACGAGCAGTACTTC	CASSVGQSDYEQYF
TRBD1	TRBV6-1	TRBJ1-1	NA	TGTGCCAGCAGTACCCGGGACAGGGGGTATACTGAAGCTTTCTTT	CASSTRDRGYTEAFF
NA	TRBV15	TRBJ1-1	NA	TGTGCCACCAGCAGAGACGGACACGGTAAAGCTTTCTTT	CATSRDGHGKAFF
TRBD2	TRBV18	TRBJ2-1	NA	TGTGCCAGCTCACCACCTAGCGGGAGCTCCTACAATGAGCAGTTCTTC	CASSPPSGSSYNEQFF
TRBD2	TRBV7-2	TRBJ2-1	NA	TGTGCCAGCAGCTCCGGGCTAGCGGGATTAAGCAATGAGCAGTTCTTC	CASSSGLAGLSNEQFF
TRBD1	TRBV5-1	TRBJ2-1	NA	TGCGCCAGCAGTACGCCAAGAGGGGGCGCCTCCAATGAGCAGTTCTTC	CASSTPRGGASNEQFF
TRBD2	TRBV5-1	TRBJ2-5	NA	TGCGCCAGCAGCTCGAGCGGGACCCAAGAGACCCAGTACTTC	CASSSSGTQETQYF
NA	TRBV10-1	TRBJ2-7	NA	TGCGCCAGCAGTGAGTCGACTGGACATCACGAGCAGTACTTC	CASSESTGHHEQYF
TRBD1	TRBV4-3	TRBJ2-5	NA	TGCGCCAGCAGCCAAGTTAGGACAGGGGGCCTGGAGACCCAGTACTTC	CASSQVRTGGLETQYF
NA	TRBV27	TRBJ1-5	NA	TGTGCCAGCAGTCTAAGGCGGGGCAGGGGCAATCAGCCCCAGCATTTT	CASSLRRGRGNQPQHF